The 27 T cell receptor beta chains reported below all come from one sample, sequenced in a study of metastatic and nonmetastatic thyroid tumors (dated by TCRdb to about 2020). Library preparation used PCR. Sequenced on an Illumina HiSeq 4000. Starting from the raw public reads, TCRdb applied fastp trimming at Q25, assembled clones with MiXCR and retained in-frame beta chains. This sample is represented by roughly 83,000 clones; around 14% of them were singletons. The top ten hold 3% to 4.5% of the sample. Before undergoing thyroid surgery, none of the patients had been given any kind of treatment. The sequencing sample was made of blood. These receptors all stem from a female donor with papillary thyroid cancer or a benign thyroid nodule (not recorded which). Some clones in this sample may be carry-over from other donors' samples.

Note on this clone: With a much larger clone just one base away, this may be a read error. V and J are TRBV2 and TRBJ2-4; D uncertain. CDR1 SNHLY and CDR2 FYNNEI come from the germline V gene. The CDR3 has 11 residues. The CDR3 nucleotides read TGTGTCAGCAGTGGGGAAAACATTCAGTACTTC. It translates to CVSSGENIQYF.

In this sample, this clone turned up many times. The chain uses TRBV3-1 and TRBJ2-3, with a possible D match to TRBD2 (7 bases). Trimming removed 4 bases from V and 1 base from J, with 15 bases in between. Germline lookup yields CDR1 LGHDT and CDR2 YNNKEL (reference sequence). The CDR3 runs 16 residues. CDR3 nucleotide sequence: TGTGCCAGCAGCCGCGTCGCCGGGGGGCGCACAGATACGCAGTATTTT. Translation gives CASSRVAGGRTDTQYF.

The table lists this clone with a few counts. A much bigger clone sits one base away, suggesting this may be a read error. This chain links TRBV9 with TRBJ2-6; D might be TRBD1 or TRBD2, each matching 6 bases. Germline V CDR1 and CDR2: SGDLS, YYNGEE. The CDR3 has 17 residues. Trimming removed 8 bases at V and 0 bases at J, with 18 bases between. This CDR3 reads CARSQQGGISGANVLTF. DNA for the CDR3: TGTGCCAGAAGCCAACAGGGAGGCATCTCTGGGGCCAACGTCCTGACTTTC.

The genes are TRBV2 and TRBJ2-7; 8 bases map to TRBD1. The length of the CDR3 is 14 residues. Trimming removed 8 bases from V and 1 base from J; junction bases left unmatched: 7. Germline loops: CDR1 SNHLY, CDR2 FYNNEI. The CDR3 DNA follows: TGTGCCAGCCAAATGCAGGGGGCGTCCTACGAGCAGTACTTC. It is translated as CASQMQGASYEQYF.

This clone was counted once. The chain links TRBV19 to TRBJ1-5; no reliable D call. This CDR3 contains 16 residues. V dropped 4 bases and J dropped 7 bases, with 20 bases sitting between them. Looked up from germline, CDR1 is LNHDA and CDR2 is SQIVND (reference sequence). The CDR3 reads CASSTATWPGRQPQHF. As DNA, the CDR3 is TGTGCCAGTAGTACCGCGACATGGCCTGGCAGACAGCCCCAGCATTTT.

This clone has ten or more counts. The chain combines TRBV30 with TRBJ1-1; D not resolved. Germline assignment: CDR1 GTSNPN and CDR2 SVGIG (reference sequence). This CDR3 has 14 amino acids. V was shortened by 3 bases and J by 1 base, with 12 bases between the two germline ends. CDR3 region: CAWRWYPGNTEAFF. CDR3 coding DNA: TGTGCCTGGAGGTGGTATCCAGGGAACACTGAAGCTTTCTTT. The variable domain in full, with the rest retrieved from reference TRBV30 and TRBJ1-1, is SQTIHQWPATLVQPVGSPLSLECTVEGTSNPNLYWYRQAAGRGLQLLFYSVGIGQISSEVPQNLSASRPQDRQFILSSKKLLLSDSGFYLCAWRWYPGNTEAFFGQGTRLTVV.

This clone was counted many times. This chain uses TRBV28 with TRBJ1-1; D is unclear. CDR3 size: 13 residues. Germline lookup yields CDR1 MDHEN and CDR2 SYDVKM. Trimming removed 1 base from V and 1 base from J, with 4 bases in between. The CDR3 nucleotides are TGTGCCAGCAGTTTATCCCGGAACACTGAAGCTTTCTTT. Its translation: CASSLSRNTEAFF. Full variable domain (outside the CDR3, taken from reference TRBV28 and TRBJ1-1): DVKVTQSSRYLVKRTGEKVFLECVQDMDHENMFWYRQDPGLGLRLIYFSYDVKMKEKGDIPEGYSVSREKKERFSLILESASTNQTSMYLCASSLSRNTEAFFGQGTRLTVV.

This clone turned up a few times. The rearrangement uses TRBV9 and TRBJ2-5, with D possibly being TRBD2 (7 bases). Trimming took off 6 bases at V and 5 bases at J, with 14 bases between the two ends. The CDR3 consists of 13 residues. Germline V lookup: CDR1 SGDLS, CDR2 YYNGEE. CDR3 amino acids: CASNAKGGETQYF. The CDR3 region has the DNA TGTGCCAGCAATGCCAAGGGGGGGGAGACCCAGTACTTC.

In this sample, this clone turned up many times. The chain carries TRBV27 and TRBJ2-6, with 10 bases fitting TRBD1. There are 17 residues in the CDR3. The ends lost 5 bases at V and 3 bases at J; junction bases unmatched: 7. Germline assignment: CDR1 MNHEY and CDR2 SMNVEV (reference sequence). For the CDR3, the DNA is TGTGCCAGCAGTATTAGACAGGGGGCGTATGGGGCCAACGTCCTGACTTTC. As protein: CASSIRQGAYGANVLTF.

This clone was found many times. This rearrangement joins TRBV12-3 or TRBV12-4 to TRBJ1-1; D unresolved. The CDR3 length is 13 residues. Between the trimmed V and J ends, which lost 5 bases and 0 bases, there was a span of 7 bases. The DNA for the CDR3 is TGTGCCAGCAGTGTTCAGATGAACACTGAAGCTTTCTTT. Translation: CASSVQMNTEAFF.

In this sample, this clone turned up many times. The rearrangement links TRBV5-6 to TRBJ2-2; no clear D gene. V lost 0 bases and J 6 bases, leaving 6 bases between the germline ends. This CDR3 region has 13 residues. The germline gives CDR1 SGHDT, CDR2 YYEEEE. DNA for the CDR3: TGTGCCAGCAGCTTGGCAAACCCCGGGGAGCTGTTTTTT. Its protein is CASSLANPGELFF.

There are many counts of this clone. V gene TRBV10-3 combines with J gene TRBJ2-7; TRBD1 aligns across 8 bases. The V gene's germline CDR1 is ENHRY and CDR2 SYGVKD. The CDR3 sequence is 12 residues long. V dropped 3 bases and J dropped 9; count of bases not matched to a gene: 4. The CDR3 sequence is CAISDGDRRQYF. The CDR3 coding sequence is TGTGCCATCAGTGATGGGGACAGGCGGCAGTACTTC.

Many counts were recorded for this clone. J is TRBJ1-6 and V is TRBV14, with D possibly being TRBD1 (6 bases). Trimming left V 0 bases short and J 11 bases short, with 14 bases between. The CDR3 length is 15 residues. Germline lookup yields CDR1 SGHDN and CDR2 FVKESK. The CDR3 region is CASSQDPQGKAPLHF. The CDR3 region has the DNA TGTGCCAGCAGCCAAGATCCACAGGGCAAGGCACCCCTCCACTTT.

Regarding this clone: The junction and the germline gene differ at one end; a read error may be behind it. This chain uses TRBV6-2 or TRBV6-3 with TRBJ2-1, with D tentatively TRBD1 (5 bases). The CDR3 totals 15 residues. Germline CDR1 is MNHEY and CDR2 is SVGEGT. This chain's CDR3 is CSSSYPIHQGHEQFF. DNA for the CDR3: TGTTCCAGCAGTTACCCCATCCACCAGGGCCATGAGCAGTTCTTC.

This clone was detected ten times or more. The CDR3 sequence is CASSLMAGGPYGYTF. CDR3 DNA sequence: TGTGCCAGCAGCCTTATGGCGGGGGGACCTTATGGCTACACCTTC. This chain joins TRBV3-1 and TRBJ1-2; TRBD1 might be the D (5 bases). V lost 4 bases to trimming and J lost 5 bases, with 17 bases between them. The germline V gene encodes CDR1 LGHDT and CDR2 YNNKEL (reference sequence). CDR3 size: 15 residues. Full variable domain (rest looked up from reference TRBV3-1 and TRBJ1-2): DTAVSQTPKYLVTQMGNDKSIKCEQNLGHDTMYWYKQDSKKFLKIMFSYNNKELIINETVPNRFSPKSPDKAHLNLHINSLELGDSAVYFCASSLMAGGPYGYTFGSGTRLTVV.

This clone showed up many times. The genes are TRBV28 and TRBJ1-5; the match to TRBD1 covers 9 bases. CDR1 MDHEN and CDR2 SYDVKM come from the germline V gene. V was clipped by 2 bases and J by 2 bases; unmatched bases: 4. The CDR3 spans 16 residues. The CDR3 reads CASSLGGQGGNQPQHF. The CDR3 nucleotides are TGTGCCAGCAGTTTAGGGGGACAGGGAGGCAATCAGCCCCAGCATTTT.

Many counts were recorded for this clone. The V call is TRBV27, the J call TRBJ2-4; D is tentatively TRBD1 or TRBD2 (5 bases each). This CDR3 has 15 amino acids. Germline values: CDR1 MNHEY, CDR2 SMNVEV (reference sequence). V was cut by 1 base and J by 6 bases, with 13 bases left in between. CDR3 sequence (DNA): TGTGCCAGCAGTTTATGGGGCGGAGGAGGAAACATTCAGTACTTC. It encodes CASSLWGGGGNIQYF.

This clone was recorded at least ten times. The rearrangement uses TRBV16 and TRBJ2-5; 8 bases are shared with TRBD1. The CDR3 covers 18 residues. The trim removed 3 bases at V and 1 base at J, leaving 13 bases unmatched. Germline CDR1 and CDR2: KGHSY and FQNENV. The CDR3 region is CASSQTFRTGPTQETQYF. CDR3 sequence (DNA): TGTGCCAGCAGCCAGACGTTCAGGACAGGGCCGACCCAAGAGACCCAGTACTTC.

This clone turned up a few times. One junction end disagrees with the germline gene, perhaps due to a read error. The CDR3 DNA follows: TGTGCCAGCAATTTAGCTATAGATACGCAGTATTTT. Its protein product is CASNLAIDTQYF. The V call is TRBV27, the J call TRBJ2-3, with D unclear. Per the germline V gene, CDR1 is MNHEY and CDR2 is SMNVEV (reference sequence). The CDR3 spans 12 residues.

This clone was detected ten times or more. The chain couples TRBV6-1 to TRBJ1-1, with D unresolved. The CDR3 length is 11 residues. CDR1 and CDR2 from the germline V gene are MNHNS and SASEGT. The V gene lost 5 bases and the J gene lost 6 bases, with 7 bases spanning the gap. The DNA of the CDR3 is TGTGCCAGCAGTAGAGTGGCTGAAGCTTTCTTT. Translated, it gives CASSRVAEAFF.

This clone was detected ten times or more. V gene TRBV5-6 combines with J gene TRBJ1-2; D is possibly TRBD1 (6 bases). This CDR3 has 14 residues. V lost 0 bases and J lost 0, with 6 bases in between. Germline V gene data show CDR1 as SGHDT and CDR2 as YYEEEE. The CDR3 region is CASSLDRANYGYTF. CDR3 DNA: TGTGCCAGCAGCTTGGACAGGGCTAACTATGGCTACACCTTC.

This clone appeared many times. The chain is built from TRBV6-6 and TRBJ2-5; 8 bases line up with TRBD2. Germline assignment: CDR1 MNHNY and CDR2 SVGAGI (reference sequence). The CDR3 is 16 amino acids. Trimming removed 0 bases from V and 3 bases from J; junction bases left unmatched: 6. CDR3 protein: CASSYSQLADKETQYF. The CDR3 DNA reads TGTGCCAGCAGTTACTCGCAACTAGCGGATAAAGAGACCCAGTACTTC.

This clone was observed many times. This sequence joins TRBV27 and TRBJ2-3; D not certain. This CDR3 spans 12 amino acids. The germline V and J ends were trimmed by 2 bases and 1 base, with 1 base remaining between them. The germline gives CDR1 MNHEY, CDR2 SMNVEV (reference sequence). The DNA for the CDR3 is TGTGCCAGCAGTTTAGGCACAGATACGCAGTATTTT. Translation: CASSLGTDTQYF.

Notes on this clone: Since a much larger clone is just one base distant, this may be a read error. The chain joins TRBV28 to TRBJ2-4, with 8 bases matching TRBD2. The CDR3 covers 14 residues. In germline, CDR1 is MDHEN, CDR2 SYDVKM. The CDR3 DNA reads TGTGCCAGCAGTCTCAGCGGGAGCCAAAACATTCTGTACTTC. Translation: CASSLSGSQNILYF.

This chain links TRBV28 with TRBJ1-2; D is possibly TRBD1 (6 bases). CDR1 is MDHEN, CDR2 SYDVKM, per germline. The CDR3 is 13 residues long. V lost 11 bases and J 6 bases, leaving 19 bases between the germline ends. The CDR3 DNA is TGTGCCTGTAGTTTAGGAGGGGGAGATGGCTACACCTTC. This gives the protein CACSLGGGDGYTF.

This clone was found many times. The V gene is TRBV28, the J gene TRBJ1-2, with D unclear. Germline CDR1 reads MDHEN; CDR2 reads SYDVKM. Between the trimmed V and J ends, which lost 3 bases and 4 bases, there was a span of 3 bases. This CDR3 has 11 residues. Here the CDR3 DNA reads TGTGCCAGCAGTTTCGGCTATGGCTACACCTTC. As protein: CASSFGYGYTF.

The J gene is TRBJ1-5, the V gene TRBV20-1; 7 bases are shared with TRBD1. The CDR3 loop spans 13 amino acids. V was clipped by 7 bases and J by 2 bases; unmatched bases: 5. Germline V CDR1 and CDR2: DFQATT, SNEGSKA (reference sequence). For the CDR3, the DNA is TGCAGTGTCCAAGACAGGGGCAATCAGCCCCAGCATTTT. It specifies CSVQDRGNQPQHF.